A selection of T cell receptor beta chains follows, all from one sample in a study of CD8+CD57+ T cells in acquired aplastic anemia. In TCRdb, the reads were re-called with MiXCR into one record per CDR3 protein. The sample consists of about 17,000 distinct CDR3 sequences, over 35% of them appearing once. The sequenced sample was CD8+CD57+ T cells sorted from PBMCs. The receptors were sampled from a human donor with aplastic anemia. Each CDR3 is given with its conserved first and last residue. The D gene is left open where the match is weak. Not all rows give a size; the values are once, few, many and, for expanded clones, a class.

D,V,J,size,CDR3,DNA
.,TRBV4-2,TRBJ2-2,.,CASSQERLVLTGELFF,TGTGCCAGCAGCCAAGAAAGACTAGTTCTTACCGGGGAGCTGTTTTTT
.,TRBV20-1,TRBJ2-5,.,CSARVAGVETQYF,TGCAGTGCTAGAGTTGCGGGCGTAGAGACCCAGTACTTC
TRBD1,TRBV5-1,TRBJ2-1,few,CASSLQGDVYNEQFF,TGCGCCAGCAGCTTACAGGGGGATGTCTACAATGAGCAGTTCTTC
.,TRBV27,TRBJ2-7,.,CASSPTQGAEQYF,TGTGCCAGCAGTCCGACTCAGGGAGCCGAGCAGTACTTC
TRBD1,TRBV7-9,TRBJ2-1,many,CASSLGQGASYNEQFF,TGTGCCAGCAGCTTAGGCCAGGGGGCCTCCTACAATGAGCAGTTCTTC
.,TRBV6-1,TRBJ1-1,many,CASTRGDEAFF,TGTGCCAGCACAAGGGGGGATGAAGCTTTCTTT
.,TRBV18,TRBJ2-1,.,CASSPLGDSEQFF,TGTGCCAGCTCACCACTCGGGGATAGTGAGCAGTTCTTC
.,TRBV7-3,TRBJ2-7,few,CASSPGVAYEQYF,TGTGCCAGCAGCCCGGGGGTTGCCTACGAGCAGTACTTC
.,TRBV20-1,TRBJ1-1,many,CSARDGEGLDTEAFF,TGCAGTGCTAGAGATGGGGAGGGCTTGGACACTGAAGCTTTCTTT
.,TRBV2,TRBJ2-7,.,CASSEVRDTEYF,TGTGCCAGCAGTGAGGTCCGGGACACGGAGTACTTC
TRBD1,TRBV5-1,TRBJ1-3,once,CASSSGTGSGNTIYF,TGCGCCAGCAGCTCCGGGACAGGGTCTGGAAACACCATATATTTT
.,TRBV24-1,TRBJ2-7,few,CATSDSWRSEQYF,TGTGCCACCAGTGATTCTTGGAGGAGCGAGCAGTACTTC
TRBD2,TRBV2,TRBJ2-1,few,CASSGAGGPRNEQFF,TGTGCCAGCAGTGGGGCGGGAGGGCCTCGCAATGAGCAGTTCTTT
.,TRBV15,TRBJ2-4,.,CATSRPFPGPSIQYF,TGTGCCACCAGCAGACCATTTCCGGGGCCTAGCATTCAGTACTTC
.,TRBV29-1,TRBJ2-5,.,CSVAVQETQYF,TGCAGCGTTGCAGTTCAAGAGACCCAGTACTTC
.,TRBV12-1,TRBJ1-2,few,CASSCRDRERDGYTF,TGTGCCAGCAGCTGTCGGGACAGGGAGCGAGATGGCTACACCTTC
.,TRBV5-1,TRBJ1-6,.,CASSLVGGPLHF,TGCGCCAGCAGCTTGGTGGGAGGGCCCCTCCACTTT
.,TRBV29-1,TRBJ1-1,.,CSVGVNTEAFF,TGCAGCGTGGGTGTGAACACTGAAGCTTTCTTT
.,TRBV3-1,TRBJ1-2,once,CASSQGGGYTF,TGTGCCAGCAGCCAAGGCGGGGGCTACACCTTC
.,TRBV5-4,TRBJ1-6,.,CASSLAWIGTDINSPLHF,TGTGCCAGCAGCTTGGCCTGGATAGGTACGGACATAAATTCACCCCTCCACTTT
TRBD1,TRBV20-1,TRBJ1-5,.,CSAKGQHSNQPQHF,TGCAGTGCTAAGGGACAGCATAGCAATCAGCCCCAGCATTTT
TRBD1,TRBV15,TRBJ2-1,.,CATGRDRAGQGLNEQFF,TGTGCCACCGGCAGAGACAGGGCGGGACAGGGGTTGAATGAGCAGTTCTTC
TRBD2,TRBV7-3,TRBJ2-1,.,CASSSRTSTYNEQFF,TGTGCCAGCAGCTCTAGGACTAGCACCTACAATGAGCAGTTCTTC
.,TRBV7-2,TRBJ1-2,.,CASSSQDSGPYGYTF,TGTGCCAGCAGCTCCCAAGACAGCGGTCCCTATGGCTACACCTTC
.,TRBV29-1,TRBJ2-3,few,CSGQNTDTQYF,TGCAGCGGACAGAACACAGATACGCAGTATTTT
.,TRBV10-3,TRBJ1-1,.,CAISPGTRNTEAFF,TGTGCCATCAGTCCCGGAACGAGGAACACTGAAGCTTTCTTT
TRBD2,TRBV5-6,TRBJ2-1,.,CASSLGSGAARNEQFF,TGTGCCAGCAGCTTGGGAAGCGGGGCCGCCCGGAATGAGCAGTTCTTC
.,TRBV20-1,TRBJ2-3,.,CSARGSGALADTQYF,TGCAGTGCTAGAGGTTCGGGGGCTTTGGCAGATACGCAGTATTTT
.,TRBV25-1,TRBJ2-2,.,CASEGRSKGEKNTGELFF,TGTGCCAGCGAAGGGAGGTCGAAGGGCGAAAAGAACACCGGGGAGCTGTTTTTT
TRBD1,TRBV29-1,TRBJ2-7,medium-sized,CSVAGGSSYEQYF,TGCAGCGTCGCAGGGGGTAGCTCCTACGAGCAGTACTTC
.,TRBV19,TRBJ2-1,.,CASSIGQETYNEQFF,TGTGCCAGTAGTATAGGTCAGGAGACCTACAATGAGCAGTTCTTC
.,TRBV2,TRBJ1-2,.,CTSSPQDGYTF,TGTACCAGCAGTCCCCAAGATGGCTACACCTTC
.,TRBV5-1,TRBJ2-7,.,CASSLTAGRGEQYF,TGCGCCAGCAGCCTCACTGCGGGACGAGGCGAGCAGTACTTC
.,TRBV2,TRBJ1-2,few,CASSEAPRGGYTF,TGTGCCAGCAGTGAAGCCCCCCGGGGTGGCTACACCTTC
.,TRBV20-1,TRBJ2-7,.,CSARSTYEQYF,TGCAGTGCTAGATCTACCTACGAGCAGTACTTC
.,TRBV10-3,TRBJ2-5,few,CAISESREDYGYF,TGTGCCATCAGTGAGTCTAGAGAGGACTATGGATACTTC
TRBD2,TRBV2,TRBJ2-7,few,CASSEGGLVYEQYF,TGTGCCAGCAGTGAGGGGGGACTAGTTTACGAGCAGTACTTC
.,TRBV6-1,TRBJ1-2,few,CASSETVPYGYTF,TGTGCCAGCAGCGAGACAGTGCCCTATGGCTACACCTTC
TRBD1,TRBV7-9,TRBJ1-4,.,CASSQTGEKLFF,TGTGCCAGCAGCCAGACAGGGGAAAAACTGTTTTTT
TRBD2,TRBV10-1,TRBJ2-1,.,CASSDPGSGVEQFF,TGCGCCAGCAGTGACCCGGGGAGCGGGGTTGAGCAGTTCTTC
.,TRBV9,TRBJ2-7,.,CASSVVGTGTYEQYF,TGTGCCAGCAGCGTAGTGGGCACAGGGACCTACGAGCAGTACTTC
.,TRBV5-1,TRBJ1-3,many,CASSPGPSGNTIYF,TGCGCCAGCAGCCCAGGGCCCTCTGGAAACACCATATATTTT
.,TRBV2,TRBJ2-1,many,CATRGAVYNEQFF,TGTGCCACTCGGGGGGCAGTCTACAATGAGCAGTTCTTC
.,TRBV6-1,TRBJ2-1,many,CASSWGGPNEQFF,TGTGCCAGTTCTTGGGGGGGGCCCAATGAGCAGTTCTTC
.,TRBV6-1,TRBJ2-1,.,CASVPGDNYNEQFF,TGTGCCAGCGTCCCAGGGGACAACTACAATGAGCAGTTCTTC
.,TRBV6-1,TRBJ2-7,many,CASSEWSYEQYF,TGTGCCAGCAGTGAATGGTCCTACGAGCAGTACTTC
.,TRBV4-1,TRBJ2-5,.,CASSQDTKGETQYF,TGCGCCAGCAGCCAAGATACTAAGGGAGAGACCCAGTACTTC
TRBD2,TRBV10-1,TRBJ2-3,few,CASSGLAGGQDTQYF,TGCGCCAGCAGTGGCCTAGCGGGGGGGCAAGATACGCAGTATTTT
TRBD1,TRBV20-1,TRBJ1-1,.,CSARGTGDTEAFF,TGCAGTGCTAGAGGGACAGGGGACACTGAAGCTTTCTTT
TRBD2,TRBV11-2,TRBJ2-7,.,CASSSPRRGRASYEQYF,TGTGCCAGCAGCTCCCCCCGGCGCGGGAGGGCCTCCTACGAGCAGTACTTC
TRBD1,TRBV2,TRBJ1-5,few,CASRKGTGPNQPQHF,TGTGCCAGCAGGAAGGGGACAGGGCCTAATCAGCCCCAGCATTTT
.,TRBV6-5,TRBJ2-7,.,CASSYRVSYEQYF,TGTGCCAGCAGTTACCGAGTCTCCTACGAGCAGTACTTC
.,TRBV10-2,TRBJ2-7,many,CASSDGQGGRYEQYF,TGCGCCAGCAGTGATGGGCAGGGGGGACGATACGAGCAGTACTTC